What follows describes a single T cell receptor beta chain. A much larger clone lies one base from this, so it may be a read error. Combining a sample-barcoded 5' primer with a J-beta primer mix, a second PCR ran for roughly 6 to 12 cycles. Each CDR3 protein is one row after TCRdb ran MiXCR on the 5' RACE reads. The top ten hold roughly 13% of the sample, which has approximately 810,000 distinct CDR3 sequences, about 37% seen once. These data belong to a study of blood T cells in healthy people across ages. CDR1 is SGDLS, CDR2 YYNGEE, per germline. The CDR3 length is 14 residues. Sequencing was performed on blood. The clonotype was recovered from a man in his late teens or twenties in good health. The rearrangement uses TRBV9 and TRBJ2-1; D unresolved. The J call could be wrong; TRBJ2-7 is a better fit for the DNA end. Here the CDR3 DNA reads TGTGCCAGCAGCGGGCAAAGCTCCTACAATGAGCAGTACTTC. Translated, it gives CASSGQSSYNEQYF.